This TCR beta chain was observed in a study of CD8 T cells in Susac syndrome. After extraction with the RNeasy kit, about 0.45 to 1 ug of the RNA was reverse transcribed using random hexamers. The CDR3 of TCR beta was amplified by immunoSEQ multiplex PCR across 54 Vbeta and 13 Jbeta. One entry per CDR3 protein, called by TCRdb with MiXCR from the immunoSEQ multiplex PCR reads. Among some 400,000 distinct CDR3 sequences listed, approximately 85% were seen once. The CDR3 sequence is 16 residues long. The junction had 5 bases not matched to a gene; V was cut back by 4 bases and J by 2 bases. Germline values: CDR1 SGHDT, CDR2 YYEEEE. Peripheral blood CD8+ and CD4+ T cells were profiled by TCR beta sequencing. In contrast to the negatively isolated CD8+ and CD4+ T cells, TEMRA cells were FACS-enriched.

Sequences were obtained from CD8+ T cells from PBMCs. The TCR sequence derives from a human donor with multiple sclerosis. The V gene is TRBV5-6, the J gene TRBJ2-1, with 11 bases lining up with TRBD2. The CDR3 coding sequence is TGTGCCAGCAGCACCGTAGCGGGAGGGACCTACAATGAGCAGTTCTTC. This gives the protein CASSTVAGGTYNEQFF.